Described below is a single T cell receptor (beta chain) sequence and its context. Its antigen is currently unknown. These data belong to a study of T cells after yellow fever vaccination. The study's findings and limits: Post-booster repertoires contained most primary-vaccination clones again (about 95% CD4, around 88% CD8). One caveat is that FACS-sorted repertoires could contain abundant clonotypes contaminating from the bulk population.

MiXCR, applied by TCRdb to the 5' RACE reads, yields one record per CDR3 protein. The profile shows about 430,000 distinct CDR3 sequences, around 20% of them singletons. The ends were cut back, 0 bases at V and 0 bases at J, with 9 bases in the middle. This CDR3 region has 17 residues. Looked up from germline, CDR1 is LNHNV and CDR2 is YYDKDF (reference sequence). The TCR originated in a man aged 18 to 35 who received the YFV17D yellow fever vaccine. The chain employs TRBV15 and TRBJ2-6; D uncertain. Sequenced material: PBMCs, taken before the yellow fever booster vaccination. The CDR3 loop reads CATSRDQQVSGANVLTF. CDR3 coding DNA: TGTGCCACCAGCAGAGATCAGCAGGTCTCTGGGGCCAACGTCCTGACTTTC.